The T cell receptor (beta chain) described here comes from a study of OX40 agonist ivuxolimab in advanced cancers. Germline V gene lookup returns CDR1 SGHNT and CDR2 YYREEE (reference sequence). The trim removed 0 bases at V and 5 bases at J, leaving 2 bases unmatched. The CDR3 extends over 15 amino acids. Patients were ineligible given autoimmune disease history or systemic immunosuppression. Profiled with immunoSEQ multiplex PCR; TCRdb holds only in-frame clones, not every one. The data contain 35,000 to 55,000 clones, about 88% of them singletons. The clonotype originates from an adult with an advanced solid tumor such as melanoma, head and neck, liver or kidney cancer. V gene TRBV5-4 combines with J gene TRBJ1-4, with 9 bases identical to TRBD1. Sample: CD4+ or CD8+ T cells sorted from blood, taken in a trial of the OX40 agonist ivuxolimab. Here the CDR3 reads CASSLGGQGNEKLFF. The CDR3 nucleotides read TGTGCCAGCAGCTTGGGTGGACAGGGGAATGAAAAACTGTTTTTT.